These T cell receptor beta chains were read from a single sample in a study of blood T cells in healthy people across ages. Each CDR3 protein gets one entry after TCRdb re-called the 5' RACE reads with MiXCR. The repertoire holds roughly 800,000 distinct CDR3 sequences, with 58% as singletons. The sample consisted of blood. The receptors were sampled from a young man in good health. Each CDR3 is given with its conserved first and last residue. Not every row has a clone size; where given, it reads once, few, many or a size class.

CDR3	J	V	size
CASSYPADTGGQPETQYF	TRBJ2-5	TRBV6-2/TRBV6-3	few
CSARVGGSLNGYTF	TRBJ1-2	TRBV20-1	-
CSAPGANLETQYF	TRBJ2-5	TRBV20-1	-
CASSPGRGSYNEQFF	TRBJ2-1	TRBV6-4	few
CASSGLWATEAFF	TRBJ1-1	TRBV27	-
CASGSVPRTVYEQYF	-	TRBV12-5	once
CASSPGGGFSTDTQYF	TRBJ2-3	TRBV5-1	-
CSARLNEQFF	TRBJ2-1	TRBV20-1	few
CASSLGGGAGYIQYF	TRBJ2-4	TRBV7-9	once
CSAISGGVGETQYF	-	TRBV20-1	-
CASSLTAGGGYTF	TRBJ1-2	TRBV11-1	few
CASWPASSGANVLTF	TRBJ2-6	TRBV6-5	-
CASSVRGGQVYNEQFF	TRBJ2-1	TRBV2	-
CASSLWQGTGRNIQYF	TRBJ2-4	TRBV28	-
CASSAQRGGYTDTQYF	TRBJ2-3	TRBV27	-
CASSKDWALNEQYF	TRBJ2-7	TRBV7-2	-
CASSSPVTGLNYEQYF	TRBJ2-7	TRBV28	-
CASSEAQGSPYGYTF	TRBJ1-2	TRBV6-1	-